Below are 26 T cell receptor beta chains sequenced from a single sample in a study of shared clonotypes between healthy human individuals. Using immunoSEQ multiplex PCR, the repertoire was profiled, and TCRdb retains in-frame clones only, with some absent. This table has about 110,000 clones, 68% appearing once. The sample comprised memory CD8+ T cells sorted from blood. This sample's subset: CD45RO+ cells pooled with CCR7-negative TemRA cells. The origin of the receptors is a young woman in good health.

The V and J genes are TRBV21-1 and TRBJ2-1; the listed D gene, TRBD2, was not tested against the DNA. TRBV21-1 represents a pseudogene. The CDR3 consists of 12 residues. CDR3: CASSKGDNEQFF. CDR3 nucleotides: TGTGCCAGCAGCAAAGGAGACAATGAGCAGTTCTTC.

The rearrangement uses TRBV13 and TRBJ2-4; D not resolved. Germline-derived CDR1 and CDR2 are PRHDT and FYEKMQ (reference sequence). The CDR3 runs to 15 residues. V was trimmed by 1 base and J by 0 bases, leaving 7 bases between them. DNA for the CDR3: TGTGCCAGCAGCTTAGCTAGGGAAGCCAAAAACATTCAGTACTTC. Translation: CASSLAREAKNIQYF.

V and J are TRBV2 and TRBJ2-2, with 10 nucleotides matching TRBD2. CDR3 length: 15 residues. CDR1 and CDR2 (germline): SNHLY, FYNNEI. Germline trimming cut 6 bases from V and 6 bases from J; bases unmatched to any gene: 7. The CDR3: CASSLAGGRPGELFF. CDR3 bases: TGTGCCAGCAGCTTAGCGGGAGGTCGTCCCGGGGAGCTGTTTTTT.

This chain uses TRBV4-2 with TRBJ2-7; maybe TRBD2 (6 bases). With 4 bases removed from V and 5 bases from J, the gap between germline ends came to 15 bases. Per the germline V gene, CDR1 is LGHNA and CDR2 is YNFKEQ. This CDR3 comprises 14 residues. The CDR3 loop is CASSLPGGKDEQYF. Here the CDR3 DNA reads TGTGCCAGCAGCCTCCCGGGCGGGAAGGACGAGCAGTACTTC.

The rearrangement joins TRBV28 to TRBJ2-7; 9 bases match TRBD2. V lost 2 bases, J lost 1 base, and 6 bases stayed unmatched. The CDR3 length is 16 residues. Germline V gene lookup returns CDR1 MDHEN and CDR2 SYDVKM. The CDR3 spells CASSLSSSGTSYEQYF. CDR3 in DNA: TGTGCCAGCAGTTTAAGTTCTAGCGGGACGTCCTACGAGCAGTACTTC.

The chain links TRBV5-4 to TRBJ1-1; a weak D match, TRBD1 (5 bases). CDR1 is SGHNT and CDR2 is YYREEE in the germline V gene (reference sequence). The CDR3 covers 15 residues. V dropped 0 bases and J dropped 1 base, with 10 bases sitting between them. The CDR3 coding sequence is TGTGCCAGCAGCTTGGATGGCGGGGGGAACACTGAAGCTTTCTTT. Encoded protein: CASSLDGGGNTEAFF.

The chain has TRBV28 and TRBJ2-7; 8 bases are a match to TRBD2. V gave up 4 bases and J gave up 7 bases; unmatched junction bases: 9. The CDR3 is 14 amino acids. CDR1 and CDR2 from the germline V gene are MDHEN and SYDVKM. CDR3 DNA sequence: TGTGCCAGCAGTTCCCGGGGGGGGTCAAGGGAGCAGTACTTC. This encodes CASSSRGGSREQYF.

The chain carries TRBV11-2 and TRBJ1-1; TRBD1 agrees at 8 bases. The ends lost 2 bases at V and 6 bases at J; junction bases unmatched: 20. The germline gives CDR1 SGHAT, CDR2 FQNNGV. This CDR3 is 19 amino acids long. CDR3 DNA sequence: TGTGCCAGCAGCTTATCCATCGTACCAGGGGGCGGTATTGGGGCTGAAGCTTTCTTT. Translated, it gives CASSLSIVPGGGIGAEAFF. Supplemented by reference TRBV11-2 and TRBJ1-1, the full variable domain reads EAGVAQSPRYKIIEKRQSVAFWCNPISGHATLYWYQQILGQGPKLLIQFQNNGVVDDSQLPKDRFSAERLKGVDSTLKIQPAKLEDSAVYLCASSLSIVPGGGIGAEAFFGQGTRLTVV.

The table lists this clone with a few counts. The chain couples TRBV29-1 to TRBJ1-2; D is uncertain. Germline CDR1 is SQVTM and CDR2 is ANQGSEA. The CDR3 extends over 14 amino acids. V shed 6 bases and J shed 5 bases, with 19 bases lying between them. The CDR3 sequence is CSVANDETSYGYTF. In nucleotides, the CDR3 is TGCAGCGTGGCCAATGACGAAACCAGTTATGGCTACACCTTC.

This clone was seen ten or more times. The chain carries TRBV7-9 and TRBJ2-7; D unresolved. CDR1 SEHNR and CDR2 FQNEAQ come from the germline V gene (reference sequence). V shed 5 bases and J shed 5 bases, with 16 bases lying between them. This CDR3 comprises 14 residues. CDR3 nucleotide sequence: TGTGCCAGCAGCCCGGTATTGTCCGGCGACGAGCAGTACTTC. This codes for CASSPVLSGDEQYF.

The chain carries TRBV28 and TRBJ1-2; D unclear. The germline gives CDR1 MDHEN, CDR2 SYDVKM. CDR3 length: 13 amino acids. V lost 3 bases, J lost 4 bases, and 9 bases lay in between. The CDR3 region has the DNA TGTGCCAGCAGTTTTGAGGGAACCTATGGCTACACCTTC. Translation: CASSFEGTYGYTF.

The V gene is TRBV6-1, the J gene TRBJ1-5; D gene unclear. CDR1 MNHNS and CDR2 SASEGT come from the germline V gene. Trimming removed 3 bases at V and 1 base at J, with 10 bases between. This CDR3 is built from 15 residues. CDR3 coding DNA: TGTGCCAGCAGTGATAACGACGGCAGCAATCAGCCCCAGCATTTT. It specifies CASSDNDGSNQPQHF.

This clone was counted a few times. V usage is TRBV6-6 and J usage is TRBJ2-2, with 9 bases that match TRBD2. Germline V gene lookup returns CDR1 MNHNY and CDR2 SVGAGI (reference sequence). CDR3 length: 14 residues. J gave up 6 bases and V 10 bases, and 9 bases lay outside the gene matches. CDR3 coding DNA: TGTGCCACCGCATCGGGACTAGCTTCCGGGGAGCTGTTTTTT. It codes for CATASGLASGELFF.

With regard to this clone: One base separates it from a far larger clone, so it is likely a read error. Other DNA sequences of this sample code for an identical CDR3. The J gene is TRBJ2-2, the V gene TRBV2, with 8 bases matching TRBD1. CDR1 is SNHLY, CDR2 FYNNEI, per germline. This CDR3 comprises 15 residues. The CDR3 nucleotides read TGTGCCAGCAAACCGGGACAGGTTCATCCCGGGGAGCTATTTTTT. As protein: CASKPGQVHPGELFF.

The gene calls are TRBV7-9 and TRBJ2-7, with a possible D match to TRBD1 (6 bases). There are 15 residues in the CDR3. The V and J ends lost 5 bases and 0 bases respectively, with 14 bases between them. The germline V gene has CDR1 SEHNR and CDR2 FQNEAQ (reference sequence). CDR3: CASSPRTDYSYEQYF. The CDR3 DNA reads TGTGCCAGCAGCCCTAGGACAGACTACTCCTACGAGCAGTACTTC.

CDR3 in DNA: TGTGCCAGCAGCACCCAATCCGGGACTAGGGGTGAGCAGTACTTC. Translated: CASSTQSGTRGEQYF. This chain joins TRBV7-8 and TRBJ2-7; TRBD2 matches at 8 bases. Germline CDR1 SGHVS, CDR2 FQNEAQ. This CDR3 spans 15 amino acids. The junction had 13 bases not matched to a gene; V was cut back by 5 bases and J by 7 bases.

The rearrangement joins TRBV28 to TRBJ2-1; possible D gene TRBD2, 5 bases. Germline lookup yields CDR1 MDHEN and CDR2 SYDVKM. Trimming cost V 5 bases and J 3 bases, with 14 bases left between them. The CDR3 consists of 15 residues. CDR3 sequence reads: CASSLLSGIYNEQFF. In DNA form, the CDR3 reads TGTGCCAGCAGTCTCTTGTCGGGGATCTACAATGAGCAGTTCTTC.

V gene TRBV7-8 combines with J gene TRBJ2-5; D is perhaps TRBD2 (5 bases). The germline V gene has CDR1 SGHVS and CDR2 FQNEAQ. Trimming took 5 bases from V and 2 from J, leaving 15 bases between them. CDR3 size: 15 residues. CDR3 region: CASSPHPGWQETQYF. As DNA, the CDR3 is TGTGCCAGCAGCCCACACCCGGGGTGGCAAGAGACCCAGTACTTC.

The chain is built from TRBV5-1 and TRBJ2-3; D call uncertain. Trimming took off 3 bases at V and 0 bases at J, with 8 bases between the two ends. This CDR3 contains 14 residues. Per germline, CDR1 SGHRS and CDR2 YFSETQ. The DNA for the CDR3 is TGCGCCAGCAGCTCGTACTGGAGCACAGATACGCAGTATTTT. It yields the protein CASSSYWSTDTQYF. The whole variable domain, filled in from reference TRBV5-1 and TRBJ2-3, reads KAGVTQTPRYLIKTRGQQVTLSCSPISGHRSVSWYQQTPGQGLQFLFEYFSETQRNKGNFPGRFSGRQFSNSRSEMNVSTLELGDSALYLCASSSYWSTDTQYFGPGTRLTVL.

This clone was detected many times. The CDR3 nucleotides read TGTGCCAGCAGTGAGGGTAGCGGGAGCTCCTACGAGCAGTACTTC. Amino acid sequence: CASSEGSGSSYEQYF. The V and J genes are TRBV6-4 and TRBJ2-7; 9 nucleotides agree with TRBD2. CDR3 size: 15 residues. Trimming cost V 3 bases and J 0 bases; bases outside gene matches: 3. From germline, CDR1 is MRHNA and CDR2 SNTAGT.

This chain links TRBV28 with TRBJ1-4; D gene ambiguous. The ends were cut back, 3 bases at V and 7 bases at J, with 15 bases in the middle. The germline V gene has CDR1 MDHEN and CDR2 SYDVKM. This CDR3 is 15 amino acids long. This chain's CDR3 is CASSFRPGDGEKLFF. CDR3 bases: TGTGCCAGCAGTTTTAGGCCGGGTGATGGTGAAAAACTGTTTTTT.

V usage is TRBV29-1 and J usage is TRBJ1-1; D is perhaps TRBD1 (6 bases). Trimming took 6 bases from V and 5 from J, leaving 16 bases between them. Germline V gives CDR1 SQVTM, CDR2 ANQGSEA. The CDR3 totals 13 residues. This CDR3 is CSVEEQGGTEAFF. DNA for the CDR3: TGCAGCGTGGAGGAACAGGGAGGAACTGAAGCTTTCTTT. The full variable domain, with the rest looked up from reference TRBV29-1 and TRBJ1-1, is SAVISQKPSRDICQRGTSLTIQCQVDSQVTMMFWYRQQPGQSLTLIATANQGSEATYESGFVIDKFPISRPNLTFSTLTVSNMSPEDSSIYLCSVEEQGGTEAFFGQGTRLTVV.

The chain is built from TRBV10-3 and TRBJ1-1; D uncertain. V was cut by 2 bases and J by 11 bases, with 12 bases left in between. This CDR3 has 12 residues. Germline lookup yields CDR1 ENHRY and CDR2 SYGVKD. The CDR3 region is CAISEVGLQAFF. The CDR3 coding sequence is TGTGCCATCAGTGAGGTTGGTCTTCAGGCTTTCTTT.

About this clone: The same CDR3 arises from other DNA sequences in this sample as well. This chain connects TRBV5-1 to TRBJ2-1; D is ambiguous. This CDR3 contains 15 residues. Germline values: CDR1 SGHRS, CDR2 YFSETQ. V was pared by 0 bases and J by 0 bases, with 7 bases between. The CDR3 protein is CASSLDSSSYNEQFF. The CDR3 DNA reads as TGCGCCAGCAGCTTGGACAGCAGCTCCTACAATGAGCAGTTCTTC. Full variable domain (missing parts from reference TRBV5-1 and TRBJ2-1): KAGVTQTPRYLIKTRGQQVTLSCSPISGHRSVSWYQQTPGQGLQFLFEYFSETQRNKGNFPGRFSGRQFSNSRSEMNVSTLELGDSALYLCASSLDSSSYNEQFFGPGTRLTVL.

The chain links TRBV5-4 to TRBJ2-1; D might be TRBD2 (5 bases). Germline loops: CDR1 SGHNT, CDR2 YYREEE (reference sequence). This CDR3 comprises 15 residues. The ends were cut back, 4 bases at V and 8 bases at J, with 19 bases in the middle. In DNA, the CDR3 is TGTGCCAGCAGCGGAATGGAATGGGGTAGCGATGAGCAGTTCTTC. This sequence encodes CASSGMEWGSDEQFF.

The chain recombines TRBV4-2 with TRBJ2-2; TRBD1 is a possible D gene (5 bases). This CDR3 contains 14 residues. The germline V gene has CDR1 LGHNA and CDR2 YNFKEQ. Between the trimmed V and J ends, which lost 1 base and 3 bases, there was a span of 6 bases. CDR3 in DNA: TGTGCCAGCAGCCAAGCAGGGTACACCGGGGAGCTGTTTTTT. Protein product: CASSQAGYTGELFF.